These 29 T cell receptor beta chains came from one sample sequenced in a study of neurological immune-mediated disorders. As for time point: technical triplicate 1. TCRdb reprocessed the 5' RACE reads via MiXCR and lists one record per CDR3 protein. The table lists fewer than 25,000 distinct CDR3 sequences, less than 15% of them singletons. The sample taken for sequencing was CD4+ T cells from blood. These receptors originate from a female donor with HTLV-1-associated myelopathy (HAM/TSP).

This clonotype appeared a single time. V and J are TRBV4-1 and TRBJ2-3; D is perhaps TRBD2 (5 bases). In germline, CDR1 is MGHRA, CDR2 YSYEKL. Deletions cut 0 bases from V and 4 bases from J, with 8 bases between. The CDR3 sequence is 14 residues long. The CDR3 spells CASSQDIGADTQYF. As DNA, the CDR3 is TGCGCCAGCAGCCAAGATATCGGGGCAGATACGCAGTATTTT.

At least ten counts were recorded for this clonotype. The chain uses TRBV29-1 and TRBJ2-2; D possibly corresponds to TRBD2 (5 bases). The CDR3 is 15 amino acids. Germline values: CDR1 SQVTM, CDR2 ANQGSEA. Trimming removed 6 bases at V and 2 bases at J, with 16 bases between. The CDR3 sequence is CSVVPGVSNTGELFF. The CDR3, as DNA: TGCAGCGTAGTCCCCGGGGTCAGCAACACCGGGGAGCTGTTTTTT.

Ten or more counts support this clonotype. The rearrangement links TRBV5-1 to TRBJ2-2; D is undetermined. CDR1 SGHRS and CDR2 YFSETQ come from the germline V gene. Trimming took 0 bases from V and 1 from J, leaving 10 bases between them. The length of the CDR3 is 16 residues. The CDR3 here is CASSLVAGQNTGELFF. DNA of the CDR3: TGCGCCAGCAGCTTGGTGGCAGGTCAGAACACCGGGGAGCTGTTTTTT.

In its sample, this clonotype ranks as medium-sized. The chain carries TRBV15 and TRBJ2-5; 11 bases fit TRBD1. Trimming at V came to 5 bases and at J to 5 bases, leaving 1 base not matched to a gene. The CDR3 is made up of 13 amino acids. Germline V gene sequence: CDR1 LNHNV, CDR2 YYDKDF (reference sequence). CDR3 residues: CATSGTGGETQYF. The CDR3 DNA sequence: TGTGCCACCAGCGGGACAGGGGGTGAGACCCAGTACTTC.

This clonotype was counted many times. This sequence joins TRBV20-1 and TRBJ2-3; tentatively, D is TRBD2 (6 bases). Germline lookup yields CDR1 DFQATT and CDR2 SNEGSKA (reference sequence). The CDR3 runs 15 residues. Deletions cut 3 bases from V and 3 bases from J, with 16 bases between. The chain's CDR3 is CSARRLVGGTDTQYF. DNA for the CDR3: TGCAGTGCTAGGAGACTAGTGGGGGGTACAGATACGCAGTATTTT.

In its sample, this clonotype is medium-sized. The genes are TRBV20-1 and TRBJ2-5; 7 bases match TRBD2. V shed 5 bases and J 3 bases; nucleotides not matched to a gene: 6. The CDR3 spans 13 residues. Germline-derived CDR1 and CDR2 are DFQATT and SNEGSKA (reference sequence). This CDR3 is CSAFYLAEETQYF. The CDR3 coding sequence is TGCAGTGCTTTCTACCTAGCGGAAGAGACCCAGTACTTC.

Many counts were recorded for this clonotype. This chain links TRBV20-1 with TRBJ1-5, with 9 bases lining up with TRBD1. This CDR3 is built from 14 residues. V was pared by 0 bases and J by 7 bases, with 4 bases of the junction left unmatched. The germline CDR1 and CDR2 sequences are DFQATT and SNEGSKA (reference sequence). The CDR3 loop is CSARESTGGQPQHF. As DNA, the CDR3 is TGCAGTGCTAGAGAGTCTACAGGGGGCCAGCCCCAGCATTTT.

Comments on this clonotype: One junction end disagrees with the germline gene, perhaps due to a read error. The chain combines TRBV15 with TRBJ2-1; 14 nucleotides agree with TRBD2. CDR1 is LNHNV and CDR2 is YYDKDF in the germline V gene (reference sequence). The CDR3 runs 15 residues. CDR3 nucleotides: TGTGCCACCATCAGTCAAGGGACTAGCGGGAGTGAGCAGTTATTC. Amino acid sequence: CATISQGTSGSEQLF.

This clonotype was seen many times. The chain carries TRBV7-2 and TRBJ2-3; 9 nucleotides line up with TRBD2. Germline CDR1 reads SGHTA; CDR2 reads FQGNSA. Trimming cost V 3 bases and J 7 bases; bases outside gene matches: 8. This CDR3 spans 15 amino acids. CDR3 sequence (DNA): TGTGCCAGCAGCTTTTGGCTAGCGGGGATAAATACGCAGTATTTT. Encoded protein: CASSFWLAGINTQYF.

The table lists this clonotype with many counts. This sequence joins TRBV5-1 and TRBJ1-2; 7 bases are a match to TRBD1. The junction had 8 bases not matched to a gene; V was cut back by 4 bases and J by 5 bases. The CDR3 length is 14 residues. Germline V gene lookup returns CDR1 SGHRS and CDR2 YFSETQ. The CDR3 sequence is CASSPGTVKYGYTF. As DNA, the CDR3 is TGCGCCAGCAGCCCCGGGACAGTTAAGTATGGCTACACCTTC.

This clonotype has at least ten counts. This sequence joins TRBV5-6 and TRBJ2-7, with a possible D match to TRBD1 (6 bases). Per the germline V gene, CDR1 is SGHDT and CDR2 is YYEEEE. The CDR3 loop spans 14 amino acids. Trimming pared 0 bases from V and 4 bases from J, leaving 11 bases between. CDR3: CASSLGLGAYEQYF. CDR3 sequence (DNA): TGTGCCAGCAGCTTGGGGCTGGGGGCTTACGAGCAGTACTTC.

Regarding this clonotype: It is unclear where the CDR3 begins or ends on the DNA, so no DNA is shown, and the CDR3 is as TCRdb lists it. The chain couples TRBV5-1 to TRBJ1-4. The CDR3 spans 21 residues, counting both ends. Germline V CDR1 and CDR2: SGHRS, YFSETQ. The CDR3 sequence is CASIFYICSAIDWRNYEKLFF.

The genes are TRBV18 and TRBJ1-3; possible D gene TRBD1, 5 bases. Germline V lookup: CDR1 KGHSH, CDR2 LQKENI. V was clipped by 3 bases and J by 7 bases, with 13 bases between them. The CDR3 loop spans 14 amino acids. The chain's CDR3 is CASSPGQEGNTIYF. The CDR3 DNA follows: TGTGCCAGCTCACCCGGACAAGAGGGGAACACCATATATTTT.

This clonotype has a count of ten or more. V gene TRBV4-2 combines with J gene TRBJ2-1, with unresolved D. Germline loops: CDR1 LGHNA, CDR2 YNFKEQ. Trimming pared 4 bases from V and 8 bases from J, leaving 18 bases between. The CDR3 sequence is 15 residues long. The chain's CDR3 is CASSPERLSEYEQFF. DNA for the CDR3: TGTGCCAGCAGCCCTGAACGCCTATCCGAATATGAGCAGTTCTTC.

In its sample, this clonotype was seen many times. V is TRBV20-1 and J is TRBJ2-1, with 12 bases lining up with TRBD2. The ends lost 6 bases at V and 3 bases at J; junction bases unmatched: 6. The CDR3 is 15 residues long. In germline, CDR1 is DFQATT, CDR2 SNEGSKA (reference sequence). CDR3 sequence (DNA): TGCAGTGCCAACCGACTAGCGGGGGACTACAATGAGCAGTTCTTC. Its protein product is CSANRLAGDYNEQFF.

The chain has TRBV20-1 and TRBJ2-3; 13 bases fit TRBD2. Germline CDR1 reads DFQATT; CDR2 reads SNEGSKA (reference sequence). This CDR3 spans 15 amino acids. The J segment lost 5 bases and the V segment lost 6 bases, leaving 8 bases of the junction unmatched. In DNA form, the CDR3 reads TGCAGTGCCAAACTAGCGGGAGGGCCTAAAGATACGCAGTATTTT. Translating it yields CSAKLAGGPKDTQYF.

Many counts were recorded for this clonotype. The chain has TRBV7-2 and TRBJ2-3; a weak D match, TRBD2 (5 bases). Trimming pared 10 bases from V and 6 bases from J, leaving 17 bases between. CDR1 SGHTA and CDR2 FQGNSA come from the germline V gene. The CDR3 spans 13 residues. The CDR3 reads CATTRITGDTQYF. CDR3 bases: TGTGCCACCACACGGATAACGGGGGATACGCAGTATTTT.

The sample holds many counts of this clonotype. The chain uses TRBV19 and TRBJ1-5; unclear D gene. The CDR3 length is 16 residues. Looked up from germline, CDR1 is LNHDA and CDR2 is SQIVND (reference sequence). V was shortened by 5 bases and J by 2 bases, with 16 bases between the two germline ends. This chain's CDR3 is CASSGPGDGGNQPQHF. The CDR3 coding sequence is TGTGCCAGTAGTGGGCCTGGTGATGGGGGCAATCAGCCCCAGCATTTT. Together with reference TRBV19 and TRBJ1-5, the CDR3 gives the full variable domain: DGGITQSPKYLFRKEGQNVTLSCEQNLNHDAMYWYRQDPGQGLRLIYYSQIVNDFQKGDIAEGYSVSREKKESFPLTVTSAQKNPTAFYLCASSGPGDGGNQPQHFGDGTRLSIL.

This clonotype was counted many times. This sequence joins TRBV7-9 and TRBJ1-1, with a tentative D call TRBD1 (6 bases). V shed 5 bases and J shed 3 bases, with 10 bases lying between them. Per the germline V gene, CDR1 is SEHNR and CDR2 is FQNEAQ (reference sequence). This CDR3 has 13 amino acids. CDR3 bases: TGTGCCAGCAGCATGGACAGAGACACTGAAGCTTTCTTT. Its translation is CASSMDRDTEAFF.

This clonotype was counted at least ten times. The CDR3 here is CSASEGLEQYF. The CDR3 DNA sequence: TGCAGTGCTAGTGAGGGACTGGAGCAGTACTTC. J is TRBJ2-7 and V is TRBV20-1; TRBD2 might be the D (6 bases). The CDR3 sequence is 11 residues long. Between the trimmed V and J ends, which lost 3 bases and 7 bases, there was a span of 10 bases. From germline, CDR1 is DFQATT and CDR2 SNEGSKA (reference sequence).

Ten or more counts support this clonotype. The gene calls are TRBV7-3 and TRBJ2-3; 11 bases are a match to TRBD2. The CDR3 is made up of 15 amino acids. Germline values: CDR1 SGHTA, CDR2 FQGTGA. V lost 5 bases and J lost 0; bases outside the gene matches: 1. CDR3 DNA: TGTGCCAGCAGCGGGACTAGCGGTAGCACAGATACGCAGTATTTT. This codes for CASSGTSGSTDTQYF.

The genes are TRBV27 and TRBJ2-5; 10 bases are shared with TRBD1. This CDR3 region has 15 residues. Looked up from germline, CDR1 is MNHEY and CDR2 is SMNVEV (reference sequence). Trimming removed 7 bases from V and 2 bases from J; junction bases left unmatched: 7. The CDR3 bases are TGTGCCAGCACCCCGGGACAGGGGTATCAAGAGACCCAGTACTTC. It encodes CASTPGQGYQETQYF.

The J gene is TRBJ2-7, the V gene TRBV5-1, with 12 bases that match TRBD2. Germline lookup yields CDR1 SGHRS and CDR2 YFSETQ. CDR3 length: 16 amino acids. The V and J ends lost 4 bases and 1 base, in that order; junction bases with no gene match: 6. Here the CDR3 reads CASSEPSGRASYEQYF. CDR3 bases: TGCGCCAGCAGCGAACCTAGCGGGAGGGCTTCCTACGAGCAGTACTTC.

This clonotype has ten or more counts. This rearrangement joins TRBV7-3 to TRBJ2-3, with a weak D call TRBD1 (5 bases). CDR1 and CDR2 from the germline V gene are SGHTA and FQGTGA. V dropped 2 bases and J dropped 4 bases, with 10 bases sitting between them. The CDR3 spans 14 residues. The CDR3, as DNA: TGTGCCAGCAGCTTAGGGGCTAGACCAGATACGCAGTATTTT. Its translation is CASSLGARPDTQYF.

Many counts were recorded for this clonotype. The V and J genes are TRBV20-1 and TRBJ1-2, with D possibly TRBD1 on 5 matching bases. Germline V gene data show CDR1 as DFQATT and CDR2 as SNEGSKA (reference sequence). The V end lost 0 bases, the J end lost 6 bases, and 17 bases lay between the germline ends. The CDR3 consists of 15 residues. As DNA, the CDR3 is TGCAGTGCTAGAGATCTGGGCGGGACTATTAATGGCTACACCTTC. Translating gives CSARDLGGTINGYTF.

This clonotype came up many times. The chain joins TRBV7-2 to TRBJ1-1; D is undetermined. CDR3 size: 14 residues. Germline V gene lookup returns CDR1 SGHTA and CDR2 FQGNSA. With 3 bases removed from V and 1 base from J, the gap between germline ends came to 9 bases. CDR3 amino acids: CASSFTPQNTEAFF. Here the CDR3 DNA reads TGTGCCAGCAGCTTTACACCACAGAACACTGAAGCTTTCTTT.

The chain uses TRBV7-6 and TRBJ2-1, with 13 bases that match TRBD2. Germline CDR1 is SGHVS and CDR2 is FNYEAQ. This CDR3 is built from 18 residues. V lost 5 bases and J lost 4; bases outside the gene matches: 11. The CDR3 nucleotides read TGTGCCAGCAGCCACAGACTAGCGGGGGGCCTAAAATACAATGAGCAGTTCTTC. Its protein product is CASSHRLAGGLKYNEQFF.

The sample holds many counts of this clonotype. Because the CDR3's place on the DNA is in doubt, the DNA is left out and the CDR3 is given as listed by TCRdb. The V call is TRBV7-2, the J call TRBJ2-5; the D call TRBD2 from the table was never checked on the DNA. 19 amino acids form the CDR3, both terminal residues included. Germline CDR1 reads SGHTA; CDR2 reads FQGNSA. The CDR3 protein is CASSFYICSASNREETQYF.

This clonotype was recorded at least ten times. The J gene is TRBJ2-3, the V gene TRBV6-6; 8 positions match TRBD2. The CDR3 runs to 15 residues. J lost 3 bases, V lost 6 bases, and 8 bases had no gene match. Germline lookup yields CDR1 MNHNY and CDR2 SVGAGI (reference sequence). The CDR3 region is CASSPAGGGTDTQYF. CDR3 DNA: TGTGCCAGCAGCCCTGCGGGGGGCGGGACAGATACGCAGTATTTT.